These T cell receptor beta chains were read from a single sample in a study of CD8 T cells in Susac syndrome. TCRdb itself ran the immunoSEQ multiplex PCR reads through MiXCR, one entry per CDR3 protein. The table includes over 100,000 distinct CDR3 sequences, 80% to 95% detected once. Sequences were obtained from CD8+ T cells from PBMCs. Receptors originate from a human donor in good health. Both conserved end residues are part of each CDR3. A D gene is named only where the DNA matches it firmly.

J gene	D gene	V gene	CDR3 protein
TRBJ2-7	NA	TRBV13	CASIIMGGTYEQYF
TRBJ1-5	NA	TRBV24-1	CATSELNRAPRMGNQPQHF
TRBJ2-7	TRBD2	TRBV12-3/TRBV12-4	CASSPGLAEIGYEQYF
TRBJ2-7	TRBD2	TRBV30	CAWSPSPGLAGGYEQYF
TRBJ1-2	TRBD1	TRBV3-1	CASSPKGRQGYGYTF
TRBJ2-1	NA	TRBV7-2	CASSLGPPGRSNEQFF
TRBJ2-3	TRBD2	TRBV20-1	CSAMRGDQSYTDTQYF
TRBJ2-4	NA	TRBV4-3	CASSQEAAPNKNIQYF
TRBJ2-6	TRBD2	TRBV5-1	CASSRLSGRGLSGANVLTF
TRBJ2-7	NA	TRBV30	CAWSAPWRVREQYF
TRBJ1-5	TRBD1	TRBV2	CASSADWDRAPQHF
TRBJ1-5	TRBD1	TRBV6-2/TRBV6-3	CASTDRTGISNQPQHF
TRBJ2-7	TRBD2	TRBV7-2	CASSPRGGYEQYF
TRBJ2-1	NA	TRBV6-2/TRBV6-3	CASRSGTLGFF
TRBJ1-5	TRBD1	TRBV6-1	CASAAPGQGSNQPQHF
TRBJ1-1	NA	TRBV9	CASSVEGTLNTEAFF
TRBJ2-6	NA	TRBV28	CASRGFQGARGANVLTF
TRBJ1-2	NA	TRBV28	CASSPGLNYGYTF
TRBJ1-2	TRBD1	TRBV14	CASSPDFRDRGQGYTF